This T cell receptor (beta chain) was identified during a study of blood T cells in healthy people across ages. Combining a sample-barcoded 5' primer with a J-beta primer mix, a second PCR ran for roughly 6 to 12 cycles. TCRdb reprocessed the 5' RACE reads with MiXCR, giving one entry per CDR3 protein. The sample contains about 780,000 distinct CDR3 sequences, about 42% of which appear only once. This clonotype was counted a few times. The CDR3 sequence is 14 residues long. V lost 8 bases, J lost 0 bases, and 14 bases lay in between. Germline V gene sequence: CDR1 DFQATT, CDR2 SNEGSKA (reference sequence).

The clonotype was recovered from a man at least 80 years old in good health. Sample: blood. The rearrangement uses TRBV20-1 and TRBJ2-4, with D perhaps TRBD1 (5 bases). In nucleotides, the CDR3 is TGCAGTCTGCGACAGAGACTAGCCAAAAACATTCAGTACTTC. It translates to CSLRQRLAKNIQYF.